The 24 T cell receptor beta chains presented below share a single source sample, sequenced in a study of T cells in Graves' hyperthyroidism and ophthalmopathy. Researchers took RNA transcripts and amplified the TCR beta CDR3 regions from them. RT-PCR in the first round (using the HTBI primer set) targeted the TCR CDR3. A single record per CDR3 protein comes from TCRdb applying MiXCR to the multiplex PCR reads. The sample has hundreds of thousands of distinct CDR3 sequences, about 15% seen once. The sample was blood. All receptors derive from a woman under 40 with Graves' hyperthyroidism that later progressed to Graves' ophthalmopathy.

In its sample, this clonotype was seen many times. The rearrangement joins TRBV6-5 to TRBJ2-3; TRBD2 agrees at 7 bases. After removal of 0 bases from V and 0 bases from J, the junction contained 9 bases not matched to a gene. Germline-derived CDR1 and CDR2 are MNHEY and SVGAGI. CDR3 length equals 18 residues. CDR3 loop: CASSYSIGGGPSTDTQYF. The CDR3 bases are TGTGCCAGCAGTTACTCGATTGGGGGGGGTCCTAGCACAGATACGCAGTATTTT.

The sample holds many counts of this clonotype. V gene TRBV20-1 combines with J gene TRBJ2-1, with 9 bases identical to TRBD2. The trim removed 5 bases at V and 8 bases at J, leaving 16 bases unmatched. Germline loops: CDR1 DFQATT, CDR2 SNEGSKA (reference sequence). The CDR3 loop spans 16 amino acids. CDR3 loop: CSASGTSFSRSHEQFF. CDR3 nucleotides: TGCAGTGCTTCCGGGACTAGCTTTTCCAGGAGTCATGAGCAGTTCTTC.

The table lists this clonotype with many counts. This chain's CDR3 is CASSGQGGDQPQHF. The CDR3 region has the DNA TGTGCCAGCAGCGGACAGGGAGGGGATCAGCCCCAGCATTTT. The V call is TRBV2, the J call TRBJ1-5; 8 positions agree with TRBD1. CDR1 and CDR2 (germline): SNHLY, FYNNEI. Unmatched junction bases numbered 6, after V lost 6 bases and J lost 5 bases. The CDR3 totals 14 residues. Drawing the rest from reference TRBV2 and TRBJ1-5, the complete variable domain is EPEVTQTPSHQVTQMGQEVILRCVPISNHLYFYWYRQILGQKVEFLVSFYNNEISEKSEIFDDQFSVERPDGSNFTLKIRSTKLEDSAMYFCASSGQGGDQPQHFGDGTRLSIL.

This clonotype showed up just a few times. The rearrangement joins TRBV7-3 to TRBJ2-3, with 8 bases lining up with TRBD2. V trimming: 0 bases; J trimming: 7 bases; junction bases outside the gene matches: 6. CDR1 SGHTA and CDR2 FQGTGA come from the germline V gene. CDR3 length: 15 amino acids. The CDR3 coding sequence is TGTGCCAGCAGCTTAACAGCGGGAGAGTCATATACGCAGTATTTT. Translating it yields CASSLTAGESYTQYF.

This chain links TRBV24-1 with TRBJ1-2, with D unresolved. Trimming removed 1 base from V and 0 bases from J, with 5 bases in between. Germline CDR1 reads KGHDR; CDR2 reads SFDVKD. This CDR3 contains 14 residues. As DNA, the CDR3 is TGTGCCACCAGTGATTTCCCGGCTAACTATGGCTACACCTTC. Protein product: CATSDFPANYGYTF.

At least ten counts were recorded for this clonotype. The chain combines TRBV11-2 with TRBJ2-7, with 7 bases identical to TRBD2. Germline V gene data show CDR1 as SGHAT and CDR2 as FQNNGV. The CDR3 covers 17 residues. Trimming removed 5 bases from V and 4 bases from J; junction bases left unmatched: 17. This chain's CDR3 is CASSPGGLADLSYEQYF. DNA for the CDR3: TGTGCCAGCAGCCCAGGAGGGCTAGCGGACCTCTCTTACGAGCAGTACTTC.

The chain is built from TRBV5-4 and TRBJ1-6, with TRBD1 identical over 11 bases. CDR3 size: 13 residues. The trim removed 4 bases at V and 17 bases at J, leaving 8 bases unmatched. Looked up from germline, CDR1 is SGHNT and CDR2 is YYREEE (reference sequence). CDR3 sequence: CASSGGDRGYFHF. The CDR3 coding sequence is TGTGCCAGCAGCGGCGGGGACAGGGGGTATTTCCACTTT.

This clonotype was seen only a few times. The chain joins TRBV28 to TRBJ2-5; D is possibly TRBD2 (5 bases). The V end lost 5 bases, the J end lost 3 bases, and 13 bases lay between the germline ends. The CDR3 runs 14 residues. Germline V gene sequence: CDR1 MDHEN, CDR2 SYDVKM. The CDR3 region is CASSMAELEETQYF. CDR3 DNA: TGTGCCAGCAGTATGGCGGAACTAGAAGAGACCCAGTACTTC.

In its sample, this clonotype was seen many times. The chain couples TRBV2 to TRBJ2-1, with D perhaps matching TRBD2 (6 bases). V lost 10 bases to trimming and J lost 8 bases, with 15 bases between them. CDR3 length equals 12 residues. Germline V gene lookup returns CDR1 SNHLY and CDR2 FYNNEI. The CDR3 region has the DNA TGTGCCACCAGGCGCGGGACTCATGAGCAGTTCTTC. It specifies CATRRGTHEQFF.

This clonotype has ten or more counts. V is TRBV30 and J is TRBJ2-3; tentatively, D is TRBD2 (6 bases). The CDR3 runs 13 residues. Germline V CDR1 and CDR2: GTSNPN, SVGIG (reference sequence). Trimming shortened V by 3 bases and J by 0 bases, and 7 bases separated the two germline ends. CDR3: CAWRAGSTDTQYF. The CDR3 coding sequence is TGTGCCTGGAGGGCGGGGAGCACAGATACGCAGTATTTT. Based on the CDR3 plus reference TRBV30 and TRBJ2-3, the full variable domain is SQTIHQWPATLVQPVGSPLSLECTVEGTSNPNLYWYRQAAGRGLQLLFYSVGIGQISSEVPQNLSASRPQDRQFILSSKKLLLSDSGFYLCAWRAGSTDTQYFGPGTRLTVL.

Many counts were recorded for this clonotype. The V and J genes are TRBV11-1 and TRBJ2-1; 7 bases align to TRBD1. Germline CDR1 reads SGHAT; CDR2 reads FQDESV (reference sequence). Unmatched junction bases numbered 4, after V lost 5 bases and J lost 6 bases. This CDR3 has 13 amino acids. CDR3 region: CASSRQGINEQFF. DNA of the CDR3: TGTGCCAGCAGCCGACAGGGAATCAATGAGCAGTTCTTC.

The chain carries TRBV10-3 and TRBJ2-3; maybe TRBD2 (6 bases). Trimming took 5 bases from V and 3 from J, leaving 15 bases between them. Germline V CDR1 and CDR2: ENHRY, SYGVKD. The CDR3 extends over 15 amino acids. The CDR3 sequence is CAISSGGPMTDTQYF. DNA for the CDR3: TGTGCCATCAGTTCCGGGGGTCCCATGACAGATACGCAGTATTTT.

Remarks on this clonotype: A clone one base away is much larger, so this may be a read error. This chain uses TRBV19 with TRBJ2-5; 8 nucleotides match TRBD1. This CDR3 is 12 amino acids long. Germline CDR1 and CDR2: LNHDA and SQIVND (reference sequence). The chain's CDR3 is CTSSTQGEDQYF. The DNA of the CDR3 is TGTACCAGTAGTACACAGGGGGAGGACCAGTACTTC.

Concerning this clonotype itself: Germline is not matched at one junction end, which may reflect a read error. CDR3 in DNA: TGTGCCAGCAGCGGGACAGGGGGCGGTGAGACCGAGTACTTC. This gives the protein CASSGTGGGETEYF. The chain recombines TRBV9 with TRBJ2-5; TRBD1 agrees at 11 bases. The CDR3 is made up of 14 amino acids. Germline lookup yields CDR1 SGDLS and CDR2 YYNGEE. Supplemented by reference TRBV9 and TRBJ2-5, the full variable domain reads DSGVTQTPKHLITATGQRVTLRCSPRSGDLSVYWYQQSLDQGLQFLIQYYNGEERAKGNILERFSAQQFPDLHSELNLSSLELGDSALYFCASSGTGGGETEYFGPGTRLLVL.

CDR3 sequence reads: CASSQIGRDSGELFF. Here the CDR3 DNA reads TGCGCCAGCAGCCAAATCGGCAGGGACAGCGGGGAGCTGTTTTTT. The chain uses TRBV4-1 and TRBJ2-2; 7 nucleotides match TRBD1. Trimming took 2 bases from V and 7 from J; bases not matched to a gene: 7. Germline V CDR1 and CDR2: MGHRA, YSYEKL. This CDR3 spans 15 amino acids.

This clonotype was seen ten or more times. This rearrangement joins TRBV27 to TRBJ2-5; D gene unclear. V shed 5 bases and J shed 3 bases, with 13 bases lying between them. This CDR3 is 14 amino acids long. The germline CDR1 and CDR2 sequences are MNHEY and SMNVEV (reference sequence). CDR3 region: CASSIVGIEETQYF. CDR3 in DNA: TGTGCCAGCAGTATCGTAGGGATCGAAGAGACCCAGTACTTC.

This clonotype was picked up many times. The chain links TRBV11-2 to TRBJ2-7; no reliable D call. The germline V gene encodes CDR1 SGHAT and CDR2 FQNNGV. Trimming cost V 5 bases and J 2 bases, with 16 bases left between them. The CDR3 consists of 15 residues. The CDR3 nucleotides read TGTGCCAGCAGCCGAGAAAACAAGTTGACCTACGAGCAGTACTTC. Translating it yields CASSRENKLTYEQYF.

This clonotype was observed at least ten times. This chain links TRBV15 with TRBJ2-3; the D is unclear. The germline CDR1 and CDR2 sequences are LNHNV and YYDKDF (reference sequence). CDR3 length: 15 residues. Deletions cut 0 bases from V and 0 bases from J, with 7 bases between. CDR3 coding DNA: TGTGCCACCAGCAGAGACCCTTGGAGCACAGATACGCAGTATTTT. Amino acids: CATSRDPWSTDTQYF.

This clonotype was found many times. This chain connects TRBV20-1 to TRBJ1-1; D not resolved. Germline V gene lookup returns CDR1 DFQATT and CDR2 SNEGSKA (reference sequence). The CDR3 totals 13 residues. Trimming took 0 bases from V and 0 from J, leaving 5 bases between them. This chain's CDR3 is CSARDGMNTEAFF. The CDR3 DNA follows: TGCAGTGCTAGAGATGGGATGAACACTGAAGCTTTCTTT.

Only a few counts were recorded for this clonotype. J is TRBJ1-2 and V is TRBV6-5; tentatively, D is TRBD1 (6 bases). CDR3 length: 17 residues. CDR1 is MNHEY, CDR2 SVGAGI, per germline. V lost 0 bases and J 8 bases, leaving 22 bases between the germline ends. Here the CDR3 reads CASSYSNADRKFGGYTF. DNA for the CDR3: TGTGCCAGCAGTTACTCGAACGCCGACAGGAAGTTCGGGGGCTACACCTTC.

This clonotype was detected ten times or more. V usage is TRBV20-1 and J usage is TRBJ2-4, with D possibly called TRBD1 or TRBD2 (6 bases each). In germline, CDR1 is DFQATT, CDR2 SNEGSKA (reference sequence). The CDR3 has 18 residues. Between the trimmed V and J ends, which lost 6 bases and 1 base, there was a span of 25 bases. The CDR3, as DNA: TGCAGTGCCCTCCGTCAGGAGGGGGACGGTGAGGCCAAAAACATTCAGTACTTC. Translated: CSALRQEGDGEAKNIQYF.

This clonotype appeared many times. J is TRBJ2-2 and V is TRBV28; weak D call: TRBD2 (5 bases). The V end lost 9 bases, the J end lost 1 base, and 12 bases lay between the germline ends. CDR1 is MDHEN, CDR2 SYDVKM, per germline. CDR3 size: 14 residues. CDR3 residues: CASYRGLNTGELFF. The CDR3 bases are TGTGCCAGTTACAGAGGGCTGAACACCGGGGAGCTGTTTTTT.

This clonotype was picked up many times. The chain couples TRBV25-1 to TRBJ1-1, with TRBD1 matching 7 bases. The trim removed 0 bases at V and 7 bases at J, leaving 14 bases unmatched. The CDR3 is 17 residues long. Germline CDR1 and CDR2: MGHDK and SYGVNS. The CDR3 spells CASSEYPPSDRPDEAFF. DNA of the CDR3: TGTGCCAGCAGTGAATATCCCCCCTCGGACAGGCCGGATGAAGCTTTCTTT.

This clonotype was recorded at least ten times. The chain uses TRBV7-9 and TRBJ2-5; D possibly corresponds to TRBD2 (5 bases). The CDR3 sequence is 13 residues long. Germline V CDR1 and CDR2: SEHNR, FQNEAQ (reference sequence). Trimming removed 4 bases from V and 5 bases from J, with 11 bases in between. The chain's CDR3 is CASSSLGGETQYF. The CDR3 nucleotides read TGTGCCAGCAGCTCACTAGGCGGGGAGACCCAGTACTTC.